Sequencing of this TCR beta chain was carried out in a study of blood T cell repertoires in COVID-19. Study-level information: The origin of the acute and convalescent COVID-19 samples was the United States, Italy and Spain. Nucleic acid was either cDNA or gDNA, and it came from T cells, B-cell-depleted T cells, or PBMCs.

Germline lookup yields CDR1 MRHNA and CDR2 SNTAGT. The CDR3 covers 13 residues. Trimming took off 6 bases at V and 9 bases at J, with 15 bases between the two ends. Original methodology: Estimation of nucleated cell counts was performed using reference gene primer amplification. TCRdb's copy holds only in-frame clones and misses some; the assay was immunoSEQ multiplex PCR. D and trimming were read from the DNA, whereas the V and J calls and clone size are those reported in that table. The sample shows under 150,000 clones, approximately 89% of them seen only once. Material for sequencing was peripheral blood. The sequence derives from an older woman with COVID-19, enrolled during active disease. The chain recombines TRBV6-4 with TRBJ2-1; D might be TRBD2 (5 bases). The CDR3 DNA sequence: TGTGCCAGCAGCCAGACTACCCTGGGTGAGCAGTTCTTC. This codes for CASSQTTLGEQFF.